This T cell receptor beta chain was recovered during a study of breast tumors, draining lymph nodes, adjacent tissues. Samples came from axillary lymph nodes draining the breast cancer. The CDR3 is 12 residues long. The ends were cut back, 0 bases at V and 8 bases at J, with 7 bases in the middle. Per the germline V gene, CDR1 is LNHNV and CDR2 is YYDKDF (reference sequence). Using its own MiXCR run on the multiplex PCR reads, TCRdb lists one record per CDR3 protein. The table shows around 130,000 distinct CDR3 sequences, with 20% to 25% occurring only once. The table lists this clonotype with many counts.

The origin of this receptor is a female donor with breast cancer. Some clones in this sample may be carry-over from other donors' samples. V is TRBV15 and J is TRBJ1-2; no firm D call. The specimen sequenced was axillary lymph node tissue. This CDR3 reads CATSRDWRGYTF. The DNA of the CDR3 is TGTGCCACCAGCAGAGATTGGCGGGGCTACACCTTC.